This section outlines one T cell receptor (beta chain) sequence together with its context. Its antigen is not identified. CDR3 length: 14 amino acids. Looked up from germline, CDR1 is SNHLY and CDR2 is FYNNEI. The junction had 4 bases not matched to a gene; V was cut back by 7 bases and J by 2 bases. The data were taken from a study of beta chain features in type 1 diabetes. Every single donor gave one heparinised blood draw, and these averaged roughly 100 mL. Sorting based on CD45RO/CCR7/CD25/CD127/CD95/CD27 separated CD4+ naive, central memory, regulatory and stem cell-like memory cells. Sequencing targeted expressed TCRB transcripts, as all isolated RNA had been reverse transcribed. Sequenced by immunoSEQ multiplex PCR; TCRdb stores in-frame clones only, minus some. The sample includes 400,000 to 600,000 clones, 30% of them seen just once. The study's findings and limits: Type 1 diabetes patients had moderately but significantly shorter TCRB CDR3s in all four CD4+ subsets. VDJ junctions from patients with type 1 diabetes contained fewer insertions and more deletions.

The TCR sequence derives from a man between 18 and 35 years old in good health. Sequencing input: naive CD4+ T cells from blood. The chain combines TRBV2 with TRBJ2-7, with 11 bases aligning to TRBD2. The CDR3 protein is CASKLAGATYEQYF. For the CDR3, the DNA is TGTGCCAGCAAACTAGCGGGGGCCACCTACGAGCAGTACTTC.